This T cell receptor (beta chain) was sequenced for a study of metastatic and nonmetastatic thyroid tumors. Study-level information: Repertoires from blood and tumor or nodule tissue of malignant and benign thyroid patients were compared.

The germline gives CDR1 LNHDA, CDR2 SQIVND (reference sequence). This CDR3 contains 16 residues. Between the trimmed V and J ends, which lost 7 bases and 5 bases, there was a span of 20 bases. There were no patients who had received any treatment before thyroid surgery. TCRdb redid the clone calls on the PCR reads using MiXCR. Of approximately 8,000 clones listed, roughly 25% were seen once; the top ten hold roughly 28%. Points from the study as a whole: The reported finding was significantly higher TCR beta diversity in malignant thyroid tumors relative to benign nodules, in blood and tumor.

This clone was seen many times. Its cognate antigen is unknown. The chain has TRBV19 and TRBJ2-2; D perhaps matches TRBD2 (8 bases). The origin of this receptor is a female donor with papillary thyroid cancer or a benign thyroid nodule (not recorded which). Some clones in this sample may be carry-over from other donors' samples. Sequencing was done on a sample of tumor tissue. Here the CDR3 reads CASIPRGGRGTGELFF. The DNA of the CDR3 is TGTGCCAGTATCCCTCGGGGGGGCAGGGGGACCGGGGAGCTGTTTTTT.